Presented here are 9 T cell receptor beta chains from one specimen sequenced in a study of graft-versus-host responses after intestinal transplantation. Sequencing was performed with immunoSEQ multiplex PCR; in TCRdb, only in-frame clones are kept and a portion is missing. The table records 8,700 or so clones, approximately 70% of them present only once. The authors processed graft tissue to release intraepithelial and lamina propria lymphocytes. Sequenced material: ileum tissue, taken around 460 days after transplant. The origin of the receptors is a human patient who received an intestinal transplant, so some T cells may come from the graft donor.

The chain is built from TRBV28 and TRBJ1-5; TRBD1 might be the D (5 bases). There are 15 residues in the CDR3. Germline CDR1 MDHEN, CDR2 SYDVKM. V gave up 3 bases and J gave up 2 bases, with 11 bases separating them. This CDR3 is CASSFPRGGNQPQHF. Here the CDR3 DNA reads TGTGCCAGCAGTTTCCCGAGAGGGGGCAATCAGCCCCAGCATTTT.

This clone was picked up a small number of times. J is TRBJ1-6 and V is TRBV7-6; 9 bases match TRBD1. Per germline, CDR1 SGHVS and CDR2 FNYEAQ. The CDR3 is 16 amino acids. The ends lost 1 base at V and 7 bases at J; junction bases unmatched: 5. The CDR3 here is CASSLEGQGSNSPLHF. The CDR3 DNA is TGTGCCAGCAGCTTAGAGGGACAGGGTTCAAATTCACCCCTCCACTTT.

The genes are TRBV27 and TRBJ2-4; 14 nucleotides agree with TRBD2. The V gene's germline CDR1 is MNHEY and CDR2 SMNVEV (reference sequence). The ends lost 5 bases at V and 4 bases at J; junction bases unmatched: 4. CDR3 length: 16 amino acids. The CDR3 spells CASSPWTSGGKNIQYF. CDR3 DNA sequence: TGTGCCAGCAGTCCATGGACTAGCGGGGGGAAAAACATTCAGTACTTC.

V gene TRBV4-1 combines with J gene TRBJ2-1; either TRBD1 or TRBD2 may supply D (6 bases each). CDR1 and CDR2 (germline): MGHRA, YSYEKL. The V end was cut by 4 bases, the J end by 4 bases, with 23 bases between. This CDR3 has 18 residues. Written as DNA, the CDR3 is TGCGCCAGCAGCCGGTCGGGACTTGGGGACAACTTATACAATGAGCAGTTCTTC. Protein sequence: CASSRSGLGDNLYNEQFF.

This clone was counted once. This chain uses TRBV28 with TRBJ2-5; no clear D. Germline CDR1 MDHEN, CDR2 SYDVKM. Deletions cut 3 bases from V and 6 bases from J, with 11 bases between. This CDR3 is built from 13 residues. CDR3 in amino acids: CASSLHSEKTQYF. As DNA, the CDR3 is TGTGCCAGCAGTTTGCACAGCGAAAAGACCCAGTACTTC.

This clone was found a few times. The chain has TRBV4-3 and TRBJ1-2; D might be TRBD1 (5 bases). Trimming removed 2 bases from V and 4 bases from J, with 14 bases in between. Germline CDR1 and CDR2: LGHNA and YSLEER. This CDR3 is built from 15 residues. CDR3 coding DNA: TGCGCCAGCAGCCAAAACCGGGACCCGATCTATGGCTACACCTTC. It specifies CASSQNRDPIYGYTF.

The chain combines TRBV6-1 with TRBJ2-7; unclear D gene. The CDR3 has 12 residues. Trimming stripped 4 bases from V and 4 bases from J, with 8 bases between. Germline V gene lookup returns CDR1 MNHNS and CDR2 SASEGT. The CDR3: CASSVRPYEQYF. In DNA, the CDR3 is TGTGCCAGCAGTGTAAGGCCTTACGAGCAGTACTTC.

The chain employs TRBV6-5 and TRBJ1-1; D may be TRBD1 (6 bases). V was pared by 4 bases and J by 1 base, with 7 bases between. This CDR3 comprises 13 residues. Germline V gene sequence: CDR1 MNHEY, CDR2 SVGAGI. Written as DNA, the CDR3 is TGTGCCAGCAGTTGGGGGGCGAACACTGAAGCTTTCTTT. This translates into CASSWGANTEAFF.

This clone was seen more than once but under ten times. The chain couples TRBV6-4 to TRBJ1-1, with D perhaps TRBD1 (6 bases). With 4 bases removed from V and 4 bases from J, the gap between germline ends came to 13 bases. This CDR3 contains 14 residues. Germline V gene lookup returns CDR1 MRHNA and CDR2 SNTAGT. CDR3 in amino acids: CASSGRQELTEAFF. CDR3 in DNA: TGTGCCAGCAGTGGCCGACAGGAACTCACTGAAGCTTTCTTT.